This TCR beta chain appears in the sequencing data of a study of blood T cell repertoires in COVID-19. Trimming pared 3 bases from V and 3 bases from J, leaving 18 bases between. CDR3 length equals 16 residues. Germline V gene sequence: CDR1 SGHNT, CDR2 YYREEE (reference sequence). Profiled with immunoSEQ multiplex PCR; TCRdb holds only in-frame clones, not every one. The sample includes tens of thousands of clones, 85% to 90% of them seen just once. Seattle patients were enrolled while actively infected and followed longitudinally. This TCR was recovered from a woman in her sixties or seventies with COVID-19, enrolled during active disease. The V and J genes are TRBV5-4 and TRBJ2-5; D not resolved. Sequencing was carried out using peripheral blood. This chain's CDR3 is CASSSPPDWKEETQYF. CDR3 bases: TGTGCCAGCAGCTCCCCACCCGACTGGAAGGAAGAGACCCAGTACTTC.